These 3 T cell receptor beta chains originate from one sample sequenced in a study of cytomegalovirus exposure and HLA in healthy donors (dated by TCRdb to 2015 to 2018). Libraries were made using the immunoSEQ multiplex PCR assay. A mixture of 60 forward primers for TCR Vbeta segments and 13 reverse primers for TCR Jbeta segments was used in the multiplex PCR. The immuneACCESS repertoire file appears here via TCRdb, limited to in-frame rearrangements. These files lack a portion of the clones; in checked studies, under half of the deficit traces to unresolved V genes, and the cause of the others is not known. In all, the sample holds about 100,000 clones, and roughly 75% of those were seen once. The leading ten clones occupy 7.3% of the sample. Sequencing used PBMCs. These receptor sequences come from a man aged 25 to 45 in good health and CMV-seronegative.

The V and J genes are TRBV4-3 and TRBJ2-3; TRBD1 aligns across 8 bases. V was clipped by 0 bases and J by 10 bases; unmatched bases: 3. Germline V gives CDR1 LGHNA, CDR2 YSLEER. CDR3 length: 13 amino acids. The CDR3 nucleotides are TGCGCCAGCAGCCAAGATCCGACAGGGGCGCAGTATTTT. Its translation: CASSQDPTGAQYF.

This chain connects TRBV29-1 to TRBJ2-1; no firm D call. The CDR3 loop spans 11 amino acids. Deletions cut 6 bases from V and 8 bases from J, with 11 bases between. Germline CDR1 reads SQVTM; CDR2 reads ANQGSEA. Written as DNA, the CDR3 is TGCAGCGTAGAACCTTCTGATGAGCAGTTCTTC. Translation gives CSVEPSDEQFF.

As to this clone: One end of the junction fails to match germline, which may point to a read error. V and J are TRBV10-3 and TRBJ2-5; 7 bases fit TRBD1. Germline assignment: CDR1 ENHRY and CDR2 SYGVKD. The CDR3 length is 14 residues. Written as DNA, the CDR3 is TGTGCCATTAGTGGGGGACAGTACCAAGAGACCCAGTACTTC. Its translation: CAISGGQYQETQYF.